This T cell receptor (beta chain) was recorded in a study of beta chain features in type 1 diabetes. Between the trimmed V and J ends, which lost 3 bases and 5 bases, there was a span of 8 bases. Germline lookup yields CDR1 SGHRS and CDR2 YFSETQ. The CDR3 is made up of 12 amino acids. Investigators reverse transcribed all isolated RNA, so they sequenced expressed TCRB transcripts. Sequenced by immunoSEQ multiplex PCR; TCRdb stores in-frame clones only, minus some. Of 620,000 or so clones listed, about 14% are singletons. Only a few counts were recorded for this clone. This chain connects TRBV5-1 to TRBJ2-5; D might be TRBD2 (5 bases). The sequence came from a man younger than 30 in good health. Sequenced sample: naive CD4+ T cells from blood. CDR3 in amino acids: CASSSTRETQYF. As DNA, the CDR3 is TGCGCCAGCAGCTCCACTAGGGAGACCCAGTACTTC.